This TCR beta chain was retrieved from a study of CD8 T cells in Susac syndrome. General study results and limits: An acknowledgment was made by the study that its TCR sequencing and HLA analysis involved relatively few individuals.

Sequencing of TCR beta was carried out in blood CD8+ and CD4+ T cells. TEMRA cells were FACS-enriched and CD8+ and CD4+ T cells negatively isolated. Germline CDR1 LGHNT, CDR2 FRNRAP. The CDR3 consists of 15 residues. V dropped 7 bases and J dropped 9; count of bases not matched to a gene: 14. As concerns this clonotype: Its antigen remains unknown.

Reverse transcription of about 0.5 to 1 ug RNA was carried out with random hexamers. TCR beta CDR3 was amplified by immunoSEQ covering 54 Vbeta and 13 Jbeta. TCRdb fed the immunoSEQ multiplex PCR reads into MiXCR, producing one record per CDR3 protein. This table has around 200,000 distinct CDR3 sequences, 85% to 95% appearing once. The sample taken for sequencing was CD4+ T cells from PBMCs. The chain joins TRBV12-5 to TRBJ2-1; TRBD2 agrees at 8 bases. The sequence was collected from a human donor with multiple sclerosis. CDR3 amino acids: CASAPRGGPDGEQFF. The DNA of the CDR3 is TGTGCTAGTGCTCCACGGGGGGGCCCAGATGGTGAGCAGTTCTTC. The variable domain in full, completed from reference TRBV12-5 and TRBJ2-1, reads DARVTQTPRHKVTEMGQEVTMRCQPILGHNTVFWYRQTMMQGLELLAYFRNRAPLDDSGMPKDRFSAEMPDATLATLKIQPSEPRDSAVYFCASAPRGGPDGEQFFGPGTRLTVL.